This T cell receptor (beta chain) was recovered during a study of T-cell memory formation after mild COVID-19. CDR3 length: 14 residues. Looked up from germline, CDR1 is SGDLS and CDR2 is YYNGEE. With V trimmed by 2 bases and J by 6 bases, 4 bases remained unmatched. TCRdb recomputed calls from the 5' RACE reads with MiXCR, one row per CDR3 protein. Altogether about 250,000 distinct CDR3 sequences are present, approximately 15% being singletons, with the ten largest covering around 2%. This TCR derives from an adult woman who had mild COVID-19 (a few samples of this study predate the infection). Cell type and time point are not known. The chain combines TRBV9 with TRBJ2-1, with 8 bases aligning to TRBD2. Sequences were obtained from PBMCs or a T cell subset sorted from them (not recorded which). The CDR3: CASSVGGGLNEQFF. As DNA, the CDR3 is TGTGCCAGCAGCGTCGGCGGGGGGCTCAATGAGCAGTTCTTC.